Presented here are 13 T cell receptor beta chains from one specimen sequenced in a study of blood T cell repertoires in COVID-19. Clones were read by immunoSEQ multiplex PCR, and TCRdb kept only the in-frame ones, dropping some. The sample includes approximately 360,000 clones, more than 70% of them seen just once. Sequenced sample: peripheral blood. Receptor source: a man between 35 and 55 years old with acute or convalescent COVID-19.

On this clone: Other DNA sequences of this sample code for an identical CDR3. CDR3 bases: TGCAGTGCTCAGGGGTTCTATGGCTACACCTTC. It specifies CSAQGFYGYTF. The rearrangement uses TRBV20-1 and TRBJ1-2, with TRBD1 as a possible D gene (6 bases). The V end lost 5 bases, the J end lost 4 bases, and 8 bases lay between the germline ends. The germline CDR1 and CDR2 sequences are DFQATT and SNEGSKA (reference sequence). This CDR3 contains 11 residues.

CDR3 residues: CSVFRGLNTEAFF. In nucleotides, the CDR3 is TGCAGCGTTTTTCGGGGTTTGAACACTGAAGCTTTCTTT. This chain joins TRBV29-1 and TRBJ1-1; the D is unclear. CDR1 SQVTM and CDR2 ANQGSEA come from the germline V gene. There are 13 residues in the CDR3. V was trimmed by 5 bases and J by 0 bases, leaving 10 bases between them.

The chain carries TRBV29-1 and TRBJ1-1; possibly TRBD1 for D (5 bases). Germline values: CDR1 SQVTM, CDR2 ANQGSEA. The CDR3 spans 13 residues. The V end lost 2 bases, the J end lost 1 base, and 8 bases lay between the germline ends. DNA of the CDR3: TGCAGCGTTGAACCGGACAAGAACACTGAAGCTTTCTTT. It specifies CSVEPDKNTEAFF. Drawing the rest from reference TRBV29-1 and TRBJ1-1, the complete variable domain is SAVISQKPSRDICQRGTSLTIQCQVDSQVTMMFWYRQQPGQSLTLIATANQGSEATYESGFVIDKFPISRPNLTFSTLTVSNMSPEDSSIYLCSVEPDKNTEAFFGQGTRLTVV.

This rearrangement joins TRBV10-1 to TRBJ2-7; TRBD2 might be the D (7 bases). The V and J ends lost 6 bases and 7 bases respectively, with 22 bases between them. CDR1 and CDR2 (germline): WNHNN, SYGVQD (reference sequence). The CDR3 consists of 15 residues. Here the CDR3 reads CASRHEGLRGGEQYF. The DNA for the CDR3 is TGCGCCAGCAGGCATGAAGGACTGAGGGGGGGTGAGCAGTACTTC.

This clone was detected only once. This chain joins TRBV4-2 and TRBJ1-1; D ambiguous. The V gene lost 0 bases and the J gene lost 1 base, with 3 bases spanning the gap. The germline V gene has CDR1 LGHNA and CDR2 YNFKEQ. There are 13 residues in the CDR3. The CDR3 DNA is TGTGCCAGCAGCCAAGATCGGAACACTGAAGCTTTCTTT. Translation gives CASSQDRNTEAFF.

The rearrangement links TRBV18 to TRBJ2-5, with TRBD2 matching over 7 bases. After removal of 5 bases from V and 4 bases from J, the junction contained 16 bases not matched to a gene. The CDR3 sequence is 17 residues long. Germline V lookup: CDR1 KGHSH, CDR2 LQKENI. The CDR3 DNA reads as TGTGCCAGCTCAACGCTAGCGGCCGGGGGTCGGCGAGAGACCCAGTACTTC. Its translation: CASSTLAAGGRRETQYF.

This chain connects TRBV30 to TRBJ2-4, with 9 bases identical to TRBD1. The CDR3 totals 16 residues. Losses at the gene ends were 2 bases for V and 7 bases for J; bases not matched to a gene: 12. Germline CDR1 GTSNPN, CDR2 SVGIG (reference sequence). The CDR3 DNA reads TGTGCCTGGAGTATAACGGACAGGGGATGGTCTAACATTCAGTACTTC. The encoded protein is CAWSITDRGWSNIQYF.

V is TRBV28 and J is TRBJ1-1, with TRBD1 matching over 8 bases. The CDR3 covers 14 residues. Germline V gene sequence: CDR1 MDHEN, CDR2 SYDVKM. The J segment lost 6 bases and the V segment lost 6 bases, leaving 9 bases of the junction unmatched. The CDR3: CASSRDRGRAEAFF. The CDR3 nucleotides read TGTGCCAGCAGCCGCGACAGGGGAAGGGCTGAAGCTTTCTTT.

The rearrangement uses TRBV6-1 and TRBJ1-3; D ambiguous. V shed 3 bases and J shed 4 bases, with 7 bases lying between them. CDR3 size: 13 residues. Looked up from germline, CDR1 is MNHNS and CDR2 is SASEGT. CDR3 region: CASSESRGNTIYF. The DNA for the CDR3 is TGTGCCAGCAGTGAGTCGAGGGGAAACACCATATATTTT.

This chain uses TRBV4-1 with TRBJ2-1, with TRBD1 matching over 9 bases. The CDR3 extends over 17 amino acids. Germline CDR1 is MGHRA and CDR2 is YSYEKL. V dropped 4 bases and J dropped 4; count of bases not matched to a gene: 11. CDR3 loop: CASSRPTGGSPYNEQFF. DNA for the CDR3: TGCGCCAGCAGCCGACCCACAGGGGGCTCCCCTTACAATGAGCAGTTCTTC.

This chain connects TRBV5-4 to TRBJ2-1, with a tentative D call TRBD1 (5 bases). Trimming took off 10 bases at V and 8 bases at J, with 22 bases between the two ends. The germline CDR1 and CDR2 sequences are SGHNT and YYREEE (reference sequence). This CDR3 is 14 amino acids long. CDR3: CAVPLDRGRDEQFF. Written as DNA, the CDR3 is TGTGCCGTTCCCCTCGACAGAGGCAGGGATGAGCAGTTCTTC.

The V gene is TRBV6-5, the J gene TRBJ1-2; 9 nucleotides match TRBD1. CDR1 is MNHEY, CDR2 SVGAGI, per germline. This CDR3 is built from 14 residues. Germline trimming cut 5 bases from V and 4 bases from J; bases unmatched to any gene: 5. The CDR3 bases are TGTGCCAGCAGTAGACAGGGGGTGGGCTATGGCTACACCTTC. Translating it yields CASSRQGVGYGYTF.

The chain uses TRBV12-5 and TRBJ2-1, with 9 bases matching TRBD1. The CDR3 is 15 amino acids. The V gene's germline CDR1 is LGHNT and CDR2 FRNRAP. Trimming at V came to 5 bases and at J to 8 bases, leaving 10 bases not matched to a gene. CDR3 nucleotide sequence: TGTGCTAGTGGTACTGGACAGGGGTCTTTGGATGAGCAGTTCTTC. Translating gives CASGTGQGSLDEQFF.